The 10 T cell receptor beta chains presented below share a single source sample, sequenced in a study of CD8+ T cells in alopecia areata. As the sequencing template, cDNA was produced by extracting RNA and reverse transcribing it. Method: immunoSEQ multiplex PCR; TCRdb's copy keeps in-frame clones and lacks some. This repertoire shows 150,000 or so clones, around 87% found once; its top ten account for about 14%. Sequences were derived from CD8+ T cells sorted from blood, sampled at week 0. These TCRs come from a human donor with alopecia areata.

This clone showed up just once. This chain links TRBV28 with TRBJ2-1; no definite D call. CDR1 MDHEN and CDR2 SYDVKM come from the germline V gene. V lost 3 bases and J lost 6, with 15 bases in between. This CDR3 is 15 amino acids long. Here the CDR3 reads CASSFTVLATNEQFF. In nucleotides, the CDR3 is TGTGCCAGCAGTTTTACGGTTTTGGCGACCAATGAGCAGTTCTTC.

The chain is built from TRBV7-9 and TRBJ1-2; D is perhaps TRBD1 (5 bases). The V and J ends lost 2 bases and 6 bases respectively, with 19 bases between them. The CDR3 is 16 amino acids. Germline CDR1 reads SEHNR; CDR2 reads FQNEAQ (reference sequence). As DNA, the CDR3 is TGTGCCAGCAGCTTAACAGGCTCCTCCTTATTGAATGGCTACACCTTC. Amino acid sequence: CASSLTGSSLLNGYTF.

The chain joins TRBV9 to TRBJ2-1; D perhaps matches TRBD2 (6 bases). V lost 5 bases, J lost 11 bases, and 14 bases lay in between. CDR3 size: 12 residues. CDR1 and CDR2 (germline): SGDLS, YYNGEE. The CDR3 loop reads CASSAGTLKQFF. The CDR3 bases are TGTGCCAGCAGTGCCGGGACTCTCAAGCAGTTCTTC.

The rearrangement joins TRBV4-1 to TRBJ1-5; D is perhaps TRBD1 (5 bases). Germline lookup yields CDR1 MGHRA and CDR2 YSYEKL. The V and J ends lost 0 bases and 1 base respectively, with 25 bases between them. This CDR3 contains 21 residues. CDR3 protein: CASSQDVVGRAGVESNQPQHF. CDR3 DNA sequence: TGCGCCAGCAGCCAAGATGTGGTCGGGCGAGCGGGGGTCGAGAGCAATCAGCCCCAGCATTTT.

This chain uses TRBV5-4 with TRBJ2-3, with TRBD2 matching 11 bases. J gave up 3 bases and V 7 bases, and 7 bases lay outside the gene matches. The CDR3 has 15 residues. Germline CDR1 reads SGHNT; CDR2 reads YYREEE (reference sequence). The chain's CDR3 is CASRPGLAETDTQYF. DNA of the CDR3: TGTGCCAGCCGTCCGGGACTAGCGGAAACAGATACGCAGTATTTT. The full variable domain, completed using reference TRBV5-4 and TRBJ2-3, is ETGVTQSPTHLIKTRGQQVTLRCSSQSGHNTVSWYQQALGQGPQFIFQYYREEENGRGNFPPRFSGLQFPNYSSELNVNALELDDSALYLCASRPGLAETDTQYFGPGTRLTVL.

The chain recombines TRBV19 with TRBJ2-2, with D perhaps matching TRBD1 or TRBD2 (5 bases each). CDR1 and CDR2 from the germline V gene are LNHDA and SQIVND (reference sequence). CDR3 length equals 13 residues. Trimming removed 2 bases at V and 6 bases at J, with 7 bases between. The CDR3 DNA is TGTGCCAGTAGTATATCGGGGCCCGGGGAGCTGTTTTTT. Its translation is CASSISGPGELFF.

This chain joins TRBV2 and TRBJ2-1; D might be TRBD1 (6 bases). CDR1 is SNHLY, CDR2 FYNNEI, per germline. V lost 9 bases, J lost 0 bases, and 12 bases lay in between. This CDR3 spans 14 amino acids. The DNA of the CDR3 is TGTGCCAGGCAAGCGGACAGCTCCTACAATGAGCAGTTCTTC. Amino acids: CARQADSSYNEQFF.

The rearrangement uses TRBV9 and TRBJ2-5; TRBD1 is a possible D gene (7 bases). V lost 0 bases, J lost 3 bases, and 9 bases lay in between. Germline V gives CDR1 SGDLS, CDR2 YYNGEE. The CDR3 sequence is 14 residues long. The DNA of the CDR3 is TGTGCCAGCAGCGTAGGCGGGACAGAAGAGACCCAGTACTTC. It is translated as CASSVGGTEETQYF.

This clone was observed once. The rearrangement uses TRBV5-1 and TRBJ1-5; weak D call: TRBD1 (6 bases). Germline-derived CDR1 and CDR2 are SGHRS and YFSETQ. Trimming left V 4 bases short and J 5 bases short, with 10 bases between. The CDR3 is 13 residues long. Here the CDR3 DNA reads TGCGCCAGCAGCCCCGAGGGGGATCAGCCCCAGCATTTT. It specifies CASSPEGDQPQHF.

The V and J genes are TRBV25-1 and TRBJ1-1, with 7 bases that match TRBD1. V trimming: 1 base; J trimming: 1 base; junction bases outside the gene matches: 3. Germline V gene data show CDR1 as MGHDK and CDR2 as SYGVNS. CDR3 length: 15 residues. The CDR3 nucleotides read TGTGCCAGCAGTGAATTGGGGGACAGGAACACTGAAGCTTTCTTT. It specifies CASSELGDRNTEAFF.